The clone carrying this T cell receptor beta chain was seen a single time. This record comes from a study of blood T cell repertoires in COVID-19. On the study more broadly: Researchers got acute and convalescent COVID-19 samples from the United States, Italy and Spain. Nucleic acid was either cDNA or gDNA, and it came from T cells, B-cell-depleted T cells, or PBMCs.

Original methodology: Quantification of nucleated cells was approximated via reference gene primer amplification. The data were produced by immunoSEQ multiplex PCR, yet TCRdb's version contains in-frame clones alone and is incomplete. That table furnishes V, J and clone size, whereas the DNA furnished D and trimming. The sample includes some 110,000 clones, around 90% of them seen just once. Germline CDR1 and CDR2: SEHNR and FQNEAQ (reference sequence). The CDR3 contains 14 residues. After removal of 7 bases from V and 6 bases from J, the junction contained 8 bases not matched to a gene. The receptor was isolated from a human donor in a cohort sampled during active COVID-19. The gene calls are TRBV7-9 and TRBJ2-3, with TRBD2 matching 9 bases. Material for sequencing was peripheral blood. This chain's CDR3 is CASTGGGAGDTQYF. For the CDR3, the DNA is TGTGCCAGCACCGGCGGGGGGGCGGGGGATACGCAGTATTTT.